The sequence of this T cell receptor (beta chain) was determined in a study of blood T cell repertoires in COVID-19. Looking at the study overall: PBMCs, B-cell-depleted T cells, or T cells were the source of the cDNA or gDNA that made up the material.

V lost 5 bases and J lost 0, with 10 bases in between. This CDR3 has 14 residues. From germline, CDR1 is SGHTA and CDR2 FQGTGA. Method: immunoSEQ multiplex PCR; TCRdb's copy keeps in-frame clones and lacks some. Among more than 350,000 clones, roughly nine tenths were seen once, and the ten largest hold roughly 1%. Recovery among Cohort 3 donors was established by two negative PCRs, clearance, or symptom resolution. V usage is TRBV7-3 and J usage is TRBJ1-1; possible D gene TRBD1, 5 bases. The sample taken for sequencing was PBMCs or T cells enriched from blood (not recorded which). This TCR derives from a man between 18 and 29 years old who had recovered from COVID-19. The CDR3 DNA reads as TGTGCCAGCAGCAAAGGGGTAATGAACACTGAAGCTTTCTTT. This sequence encodes CASSKGVMNTEAFF. Full variable domain (outside the CDR3, taken from reference TRBV7-3 and TRBJ1-1): GAGVSQTPSNKVTEKGKYVELRCDPISGHTALYWYRQSLGQGPEFLIYFQGTGAADDSGLPNDRFFAVRPEGSVSTLKIQRTERGDSAVYLCASSKGVMNTEAFFGQGTRLTVV.